This is a list of T cell receptor beta chains from one sample in a study of a mutant IDH1 vaccine in newly diagnosed glioma. Antigens of these TCRs are unknown. The method was immunoSEQ multiplex PCR; TCRdb's version includes in-frame clones alone and lacks a portion of them. This sample has about 83,000 clones, with more than 80% found just once. Source: PBMCs, taken from a glioma patient whose treatment included an IDH1 peptide vaccine. Receptor source: a man between 35 and 55 years old with glioma. CDR3s include the opening cysteine and the closing phenylalanine or tryptophan. D genes are given only for firm matches. Not every row has a clone size; where given, it reads once, few, many or a size class.

D gene | J gene | clone size | V gene | CDR3 DNA | CDR3 protein
NA | TRBJ1-4 | once | TRBV27 | TGTGCCAGCAGTGCCCAGGGTACTGGTGAAAAACTGTTTTTT | CASSAQGTGEKLFF
NA | TRBJ2-7 | few | TRBV29-1 | TGCAGCGTTCAAGTTAGCGTAGGGTACGAGCAGTACTTC | CSVQVSVGYEQYF
NA | TRBJ1-3 | NA | TRBV5-5 | TGTGCCAGCAGCTTAGACATCTCCTCTGGAAACACCATATATTTT | CASSLDISSGNTIYF
TRBD1 | TRBJ1-1 | NA | TRBV6-1 | TGTGCCAGCAGCGAAGACAGGGGGGTCACTGAAGCTTTCTTT | CASSEDRGVTEAFF
NA | TRBJ2-7 | NA | TRBV7-2 | TGTGCCAGCAGCTTAAGGGACACCTCCTACGAGCAGTACTTC | CASSLRDTSYEQYF
NA | TRBJ1-2 | NA | TRBV23-1 | TGCGCCAGCAGTCAATCGCGGCATCCCCGGCCCCTCTATGGCTACACCTTC | CASSQSRHPRPLYGYTF
NA | TRBJ2-7 | NA | TRBV30 | TGTGCCTGCAACAGGGTCCTTACCCCCTACGAGCAGTACTTC | CACNRVLTPYEQYF
NA | TRBJ1-5 | NA | TRBV7-2 | TGTGCCAGCAGCTTAGCGCCGAGGGGCTCAGGTCAGCCCCAGCATTTT | CASSLAPRGSGQPQHF
NA | TRBJ2-5 | NA | TRBV21-1 | TGTGCCAGCACCATGGCTGAATACCAAGAGACCCAGTACTTC | CASTMAEYQETQYF
NA | TRBJ2-2 | many | TRBV15 | TGTGCCACCAGCCAAGGAAGGGGCTCCTTCCGGGAGCTGTTTTTT | CATSQGRGSFRELFF
TRBD2 | TRBJ2-1 | NA | TRBV7-9 | TGTGCCTACGGGACTAGCGTCAGTAGAGAGCAGTTCTTC | CAYGTSVSREQFF
NA | TRBJ1-2 | NA | TRBV7-8 | TGTGCCAGCAGACGTATACAGGGAGGTAACTATGGCTACACCTTC | CASRRIQGGNYGYTF
TRBD2 | TRBJ2-1 | NA | TRBV30 | TGTGCCTGGAGCGGACTAGCGGGAGTTTTGAATGAGCAGTTCTTC | CAWSGLAGVLNEQFF
TRBD1 | TRBJ1-5 | NA | TRBV14 | TGTGCCAGCAGCCAAGAAAACAGGGGGGATAGCAATCAGCCCCAGCATTTT | CASSQENRGDSNQPQHF
NA | TRBJ1-4 | many | TRBV27 | TGTGCCAGCAGTTTATCGTTGGGGGGAGGGGAAAAACTGTTTTTT | CASSLSLGGGEKLFF
TRBD2 | TRBJ2-1 | once | TRBV5-1 | TGCGCCAGCAGCCCCGGACTAGCGGGTCACAATGAGCAGTTCTTC | CASSPGLAGHNEQFF
NA | TRBJ1-2 | once | TRBV11-2 | TGTGCCAGCAGCCCTGACGGGGGGGGCTACACCTTC | CASSPDGGGYTF
NA | TRBJ1-3 | NA | TRBV2 | TGTGCCAGCAGAATTACCCAGGGCTCTGGAAACACCATATATTTT | CASRITQGSGNTIYF
TRBD2 | TRBJ2-3 | once | TRBV4-1 | TGCGCCAGCAGCCCTAGCGGGCCCCAGCCAGATACGCAGTATTTT | CASSPSGPQPDTQYF
TRBD1 | TRBJ2-1 | NA | TRBV19 | TGTGCCAGTAGACTGGGACAGGGGGTATCCTACAATGAGCAGTTCTTC | CASRLGQGVSYNEQFF
NA | TRBJ2-7 | NA | TRBV4-3 | TGCGCCAGCAGCCAAGAATTCCTCGTCGGCTACGAGCAGTACTTC | CASSQEFLVGYEQYF
NA | TRBJ1-5 | NA | TRBV15 | TGTGCCACCAGCAGAGTTACGGGCCCCGGTCGGTATAGCAATCAGCCCCAGCATTTT | CATSRVTGPGRYSNQPQHF
TRBD2 | TRBJ2-7 | NA | TRBV4-3 | TGCGCCAGCAGCCAAGAGAGTAGCGGGAGGTACGAGCAGTACTTC | CASSQESSGRYEQYF
TRBD2 | TRBJ2-4 | NA | TRBV30 | TGTGCCTGGAGTGTAGTCGGCGGGGGGGCAAACATTCAGTACTTC | CAWSVVGGGANIQYF
NA | TRBJ1-2 | NA | TRBV6-5 | TGTGCCAGCAGTTACGAGGTTATGGGTACTAACTATGGCTACACCTTC | CASSYEVMGTNYGYTF
NA | TRBJ1-2 | few | TRBV4-3 | TGCGCCAGCAGCCAAGGGACCAGGGCCTATGGCTACACCTTC | CASSQGTRAYGYTF
TRBD2 | TRBJ2-5 | NA | TRBV27 | TGTGCCAGCAGTCCCCGGGGGGTCCGAGAGACCCAGTACTTC | CASSPRGVRETQYF
TRBD2 | TRBJ2-1 | NA | TRBV7-2 | TGTGCCAGCAGCCTAGGGACTAGCCGCCCCCCCTACAATGAGCAGTTCTTC | CASSLGTSRPPYNEQFF
NA | TRBJ2-5 | few | TRBV7-2 | TGTGCCAGCAGCTTAGTGAGGGCCCAAGAGACCCAGTACTTC | CASSLVRAQETQYF
TRBD1 | TRBJ2-7 | few | TRBV19 | TGTGCCAGTAGTGGCTTGTCCCGGGACAGGGTTTGGGACGAGCAGTACTTC | CASSGLSRDRVWDEQYF
TRBD2 | TRBJ2-1 | few | TRBV15 | TGTGCCACCAGCATCGGGGAGCTAGCGGTCTTTGGAGAGCAGTTCTTC | CATSIGELAVFGEQFF
TRBD2 | TRBJ2-1 | once | TRBV9 | TGTGCCAGCAGCGTAGGAGCGGGAGACAACAATGAGCAGTTCTTC | CASSVGAGDNNEQFF
NA | TRBJ2-5 | NA | TRBV7-6 | TGTGCCAGCAGCATATCACCGTCCGAAAATACCCAGTACTTC | CASSISPSENTQYF
TRBD1 | TRBJ2-2 | NA | TRBV25-1 | TGTGCCAGCAGTGATCAGGGGGCCGGGGAGCTGTTTTTT | CASSDQGAGELFF
NA | TRBJ2-3 | NA | TRBV5-4 | TGTGCCAGCAGCTTGGGGCAGGGTGACGCTAGCACAGATACGCAGTATTTT | CASSLGQGDASTDTQYF
NA | TRBJ1-2 | few | TRBV7-9 | TGTGCCAGCAGCTTAGAACGGCGCTATGGCTACACCTTC | CASSLERRYGYTF